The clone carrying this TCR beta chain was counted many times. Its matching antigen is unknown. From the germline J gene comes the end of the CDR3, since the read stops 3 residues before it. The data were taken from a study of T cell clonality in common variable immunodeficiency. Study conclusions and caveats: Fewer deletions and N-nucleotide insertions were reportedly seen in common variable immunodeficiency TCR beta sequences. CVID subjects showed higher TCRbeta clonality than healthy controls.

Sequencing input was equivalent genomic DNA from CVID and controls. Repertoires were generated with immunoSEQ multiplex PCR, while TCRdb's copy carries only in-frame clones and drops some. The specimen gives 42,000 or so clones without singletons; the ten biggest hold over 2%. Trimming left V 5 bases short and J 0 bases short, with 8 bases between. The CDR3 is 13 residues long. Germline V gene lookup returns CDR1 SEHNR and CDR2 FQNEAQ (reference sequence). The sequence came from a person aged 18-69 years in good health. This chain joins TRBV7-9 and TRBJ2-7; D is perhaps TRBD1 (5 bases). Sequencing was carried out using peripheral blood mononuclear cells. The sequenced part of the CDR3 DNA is TGTGCCAGCAGCGGCCAGGGCTCCTACGAG. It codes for CASSGQGSYE. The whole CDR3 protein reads CASSGQGSYEQYF.